The rows below give T cell receptor beta chains drawn from one sample of a study of graft-versus-host responses after intestinal transplantation. Sequenced by immunoSEQ multiplex PCR; TCRdb stores in-frame clones only, minus some. The sample has 93,000 or so clones; more than 85% are singletons. No antigen has been identified for these receptors. The specimen comprised unstimulated CD8+ T cells sorted from spleen or lymph node cells, sampled before intestinal transplant. The receptors derive from a human donor who received an intestinal transplant. Both conserved end residues are part of each CDR3. A D gene is named only where the DNA matches it firmly. Clone size, where shown, is once, few, many, or a class for clones that have expanded.

D gene,J gene,V gene,CDR3 length,clone size,CDR3 protein,CDR3 DNA
NA,TRBJ2-3,TRBV5-1,16,NA,CASSPKASLGTDTQYF,TGCGCCAGCAGCCCTAAGGCTAGTCTAGGCACAGATACGCAGTATTTT
NA,TRBJ1-5,TRBV4-1,16,NA,CASSQRTEASNQPQHF,TGCGCCAGCAGCCAACGGACGGAGGCCAGCAATCAGCCCCAGCATTTT
NA,TRBJ1-2,TRBV9,13,few,CASSPPANYGYTF,TGTGCCAGCAGCCCCCCGGCCAACTATGGCTACACCTTC
TRBD1,TRBJ2-3,TRBV27,16,NA,CASSSGTGYITDTQYF,TGTGCCAGCAGTTCCGGGACAGGGTACATAACAGATACGCAGTATTTT
NA,TRBJ2-3,TRBV10-2,14,NA,CASGTGAYTDTQYF,TGCGCCAGCGGGACCGGGGCGTACACAGATACGCAGTATTTT
NA,TRBJ1-6,TRBV6-5,14,NA,CASSPGGVRSPLHF,TGTGCCAGCAGCCCTGGGGGAGTTCGGTCACCCCTCCACTTT
TRBD2,TRBJ2-3,TRBV4-1,16,NA,CASSQVGLAGGDTQYF,TGCGCCAGCAGCCAAGTTGGACTAGCGGGGGGGGATACGCAGTATTTT
NA,TRBJ2-7,TRBV6-1,13,NA,CASSESLTYEQYF,TGTGCCAGCAGTGAAAGTTTGACCTACGAGCAGTACTTC
TRBD2,TRBJ2-5,TRBV7-6,19,once,CASSFDPGAGGRLGETQYF,TGTGCCAGCAGCTTCGACCCCGGGGCGGGGGGACGACTGGGGGAGACCCAGTACTTC
NA,TRBJ2-1,TRBV4-1,13,NA,CASSLTGGDEQFF,TGCGCCAGCAGCCTGACTGGGGGCGATGAGCAGTTCTTC
NA,TRBJ1-3,TRBV25-1,16,NA,CASSESRKSSGNTIYF,TGTGCCAGCAGTGAGAGTCGGAAGAGCTCTGGAAACACCATATATTTT
TRBD2,TRBJ2-1,TRBV4-1,16,once,CASSQDFAGAYNEQFF,TGCGCCAGCAGCCAAGATTTCGCGGGGGCCTACAATGAGCAGTTCTTC
NA,TRBJ1-1,TRBV30,12,NA,CAWNGGGTEAFF,TGTGCCTGGAATGGAGGGGGGACTGAAGCTTTCTTT
NA,TRBJ2-7,TRBV9,13,NA,CASSGPGTYEQYF,TGTGCCAGCAGCGGGCCAGGCACCTACGAGCAGTACTTC
TRBD2,TRBJ2-5,TRBV2,15,NA,CASSEIPSGGETQYF,TGTGCCAGCAGTGAAATCCCTAGCGGGGGGGAGACCCAGTACTTC
NA,TRBJ2-5,TRBV5-6,16,once,CASSLAGQGIGETQYF,TGTGCCAGCAGCTTGGCCGGGCAGGGTATTGGAGAGACCCAGTACTTC
TRBD1,TRBJ2-7,TRBV5-1,14,NA,CASSFGGQGYEQYF,TGCGCCAGCAGCTTTGGGGGACAGGGATACGAGCAGTACTTC
NA,TRBJ2-7,TRBV6-5,13,NA,CASSLASNYEQYF,TGTGCCAGCAGCCTAGCTTCTAACTACGAGCAGTACTTC
NA,TRBJ2-7,TRBV4-1,15,NA,CASSSSRDLSYEQYF,TGCGCCAGCAGCTCCTCCCGGGACTTATCCTACGAGCAGTACTTC
NA,TRBJ1-1,TRBV5-6,12,once,CASSLGLLEAFF,TGTGCCAGCAGCTTGGGCCTTCTTGAAGCTTTCTTT
NA,TRBJ1-2,TRBV23-1,14,NA,CASYWLRALSSYTF,TGCGCCAGCTATTGGCTCCGGGCGCTTTCGAGCTACACCTTC
NA,TRBJ2-7,TRBV11-2,12,NA,CASSLQGYEQYF,TGTGCCAGCAGCTTACAGGGCTACGAGCAGTACTTC
NA,TRBJ2-7,TRBV4-2,12,NA,CASRGEVDEQYF,TGTGCCAGCAGGGGGGAGGTTGACGAGCAGTACTTC
NA,TRBJ1-1,TRBV5-1,11,NA,CASRGGTEAFF,TGCGCCAGCAGAGGGGGGACTGAAGCTTTCTTT
NA,TRBJ2-5,TRBV4-1,15,NA,CASSQDPGLQETQYF,TGCGCCAGCAGCCAAGATCCGGGTCTCCAAGAGACCCAGTACTTC
NA,TRBJ2-7,TRBV19,14,medium-sized,CASSIRGEIQEQYF,TGTGCCAGTAGTATCCGAGGCGAGATCCAGGAGCAGTACTTC
NA,TRBJ1-1,TRBV19,12,NA,CASSMGGNEAFF,TGTGCCAGTAGTATGGGCGGGAATGAAGCTTTCTTT
NA,TRBJ2-1,TRBV6-6,16,NA,CASSYDRRQGYNEQFF,TGTGCCAGCAGTTATGATAGACGGCAGGGTTACAATGAGCAGTTCTTC
TRBD1,TRBJ1-1,TRBV19,13,NA,CASSETGVTEAFF,TGTGCCAGTAGTGAGACAGGGGTCACTGAAGCTTTCTTT
NA,TRBJ1-1,TRBV4-1,14,NA,CASSQVQGETEAFF,TGCGCCAGCAGCCAAGTGCAGGGCGAAACTGAAGCTTTCTTT
NA,TRBJ2-7,TRBV7-8,16,NA,CASSLFMSGYPYEQYF,TGTGCCAGCAGCTTATTCATGTCGGGGTACCCCTACGAGCAGTACTTC
NA,TRBJ1-1,TRBV6-6,15,NA,CASSDGLRGDTEAFF,TGTGCCAGCAGTGACGGTTTACGGGGGGACACTGAAGCTTTCTTT
NA,TRBJ1-5,TRBV5-6,13,NA,CASSLEGRQPQHF,TGTGCCAGCAGCTTGGAAGGACGTCAGCCCCAGCATTTT
TRBD1,TRBJ2-7,TRBV7-9,15,NA,CASDPGTVSGYEQYF,TGTGCCAGCGATCCAGGGACAGTATCGGGGTACGAGCAGTACTTC
NA,TRBJ2-1,TRBV27,13,NA,CASRQGTYNEQFF,TGTGCCAGCCGCCAGGGGACCTACAATGAGCAGTTCTTC
NA,TRBJ2-1,TRBV9,13,NA,CASSVEGSGEQFF,TGTGCCAGCAGCGTAGAGGGTTCGGGTGAGCAGTTCTTC
TRBD2,TRBJ2-1,TRBV7-9,17,NA,CASSLGEGSPSYNEQFF,TGTGCCAGCAGCTTAGGGGAGGGGTCGCCCTCCTACAATGAGCAGTTCTTC
NA,TRBJ1-2,TRBV7-9,13,NA,CASSLGTDNGYTF,TGTGCCAGCAGCTTAGGAACAGACAATGGCTACACCTTC
NA,TRBJ1-2,TRBV28,13,NA,CASSVDSSYGYTF,TGTGCCAGCAGTGTAGACAGTTCCTATGGCTACACCTTC
NA,TRBJ2-2,TRBV6-1,15,NA,CASSGTALNTGELFF,TGTGCCAGCAGTGGAACAGCATTAAACACCGGGGAGCTGTTTTTT
NA,TRBJ2-7,TRBV5-1,14,NA,CASSLGGPVDEQYF,TGCGCCAGCAGCTTGGGAGGGCCAGTAGACGAGCAGTACTTC
NA,TRBJ1-4,TRBV1,15,NA,CTSRQMQLIDEKLFF,TGCACCAGTAGACAGATGCAACTAATCGATGAAAAACTGTTTTTT
NA,TRBJ1-2,TRBV4-1,15,NA,CASSQDGSSRYGYTF,TGCGCCAGCAGCCAAGACGGCAGCTCGCGCTATGGCTACACCTTC
NA,TRBJ2-7,TRBV7-8,13,NA,CASGPTGTYEQYF,TGTGCCAGCGGGCCTACTGGTACCTACGAGCAGTACTTC
NA,TRBJ2-2,TRBV25-1,15,NA,CASSEEVGDDGELFF,TGTGCCAGCAGTGAAGAGGTAGGGGACGACGGGGAGCTGTTTTTT